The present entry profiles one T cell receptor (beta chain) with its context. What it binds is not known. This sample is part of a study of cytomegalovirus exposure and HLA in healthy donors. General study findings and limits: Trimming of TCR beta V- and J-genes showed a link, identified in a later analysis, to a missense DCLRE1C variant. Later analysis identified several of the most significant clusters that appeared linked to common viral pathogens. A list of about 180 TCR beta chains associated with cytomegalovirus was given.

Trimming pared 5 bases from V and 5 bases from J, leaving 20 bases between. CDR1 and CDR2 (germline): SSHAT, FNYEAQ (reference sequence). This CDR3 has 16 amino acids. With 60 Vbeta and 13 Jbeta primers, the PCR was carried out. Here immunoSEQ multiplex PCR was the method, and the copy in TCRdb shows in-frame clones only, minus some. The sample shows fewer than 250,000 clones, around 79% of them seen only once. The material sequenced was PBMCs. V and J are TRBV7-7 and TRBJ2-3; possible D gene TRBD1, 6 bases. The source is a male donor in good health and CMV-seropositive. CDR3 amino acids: CASSTSNRASLDTQYF. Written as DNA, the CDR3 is TGTGCCAGCAGCACCTCCAACAGGGCATCTCTAGATACGCAGTATTTT.